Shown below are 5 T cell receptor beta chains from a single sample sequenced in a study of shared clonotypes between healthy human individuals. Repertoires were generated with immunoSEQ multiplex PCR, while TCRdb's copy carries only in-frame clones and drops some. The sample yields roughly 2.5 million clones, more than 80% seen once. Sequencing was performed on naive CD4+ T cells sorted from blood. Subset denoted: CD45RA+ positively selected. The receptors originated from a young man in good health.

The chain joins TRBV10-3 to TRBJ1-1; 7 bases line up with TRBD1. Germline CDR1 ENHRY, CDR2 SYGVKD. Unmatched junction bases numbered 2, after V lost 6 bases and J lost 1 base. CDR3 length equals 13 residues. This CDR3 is CAIRTGWNTEAFF. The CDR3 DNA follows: TGTGCCATCAGGACAGGGTGGAACACTGAAGCTTTCTTT.

The chain's CDR3 is CSAGTSSSSYNEQFF. CDR3 DNA: TGCAGCGCGGGGACTAGCAGCAGCTCCTACAATGAGCAGTTCTTC. V is TRBV29-1 and J is TRBJ2-1, with TRBD2 matching over 9 bases. From germline, CDR1 is SQVTM and CDR2 ANQGSEA. This CDR3 has 15 amino acids. The junction had 7 bases not matched to a gene; V was cut back by 7 bases and J by 0 bases.

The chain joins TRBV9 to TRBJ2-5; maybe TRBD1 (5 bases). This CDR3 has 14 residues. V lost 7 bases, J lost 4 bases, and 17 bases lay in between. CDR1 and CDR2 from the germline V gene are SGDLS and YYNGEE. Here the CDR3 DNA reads TGTGCCAGCTCAAATCTCAGGGCTCCAGAGACCCAGTACTTC. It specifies CASSNLRAPETQYF.

CDR3 protein: CASSPRPGLNTEAFF. CDR3 nucleotide sequence: TGTGCCAGCTCACCACGACCGGGGTTGAACACTGAAGCTTTCTTT. This chain connects TRBV18 to TRBJ1-1; no firm D call. CDR3 length equals 15 residues. In germline, CDR1 is KGHSH, CDR2 LQKENI. Trimming shortened V by 1 base and J by 0 bases, and 9 bases separated the two germline ends.

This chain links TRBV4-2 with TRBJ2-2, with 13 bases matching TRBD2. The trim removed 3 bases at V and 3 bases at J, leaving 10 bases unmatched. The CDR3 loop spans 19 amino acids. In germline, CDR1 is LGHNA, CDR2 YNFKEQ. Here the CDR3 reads CASSQEPLAGGPDTGELFF. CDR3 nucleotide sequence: TGTGCCAGCAGCCAGGAACCACTAGCGGGAGGGCCGGACACCGGGGAGCTGTTTTTT.